The entry that follows covers one T cell receptor (beta chain) sequence. The target antigen is unknown. The V end lost 1 base, the J end lost 0 bases, and 14 bases lay between the germline ends. The germline gives CDR1 SGDLS, CDR2 YYNGEE. The CDR3 totals 16 residues. This specimen comes from a study of cytomegalovirus exposure and HLA in healthy donors. The study, taken as a whole, reports: Testing in vitro showed three CMV-associated chains specific for CMV antigens. A later analysis found that most CMV-associated TCR beta chains appeared HLA-restricted. A later analysis reported that several of the most significant clusters appeared to be linked to common viral pathogens, among them Epstein-Barr virus.

PCR involved 60 Vbeta and 13 Jbeta primers. Here immunoSEQ multiplex PCR was the method, and the copy in TCRdb shows in-frame clones only, minus some. The sample includes approximately 130,000 clones, approximately 80% seen only once; the top ten take around 1.2%. The TCR sequence derives from a girl aged 2 to 10 in good health and CMV-seronegative. The source material was PBMCs. The chain links TRBV9 to TRBJ2-7, with D hard to call. This CDR3 is CASSVSAGSNSYEQYF. The CDR3 DNA reads TGTGCCAGCAGCGTATCGGCAGGCTCAAACTCCTACGAGCAGTACTTC.